This entry lists 23 T cell receptor beta chains sequenced from one sample in a study of T-cell reconstitution after alpha-beta-depleted transplantation in children. Using unique molecular identifiers, the investigators prepared the TCRbeta library. TCRdb ran MiXCR on the PCR reads and lists one entry per CDR3 protein. The sample shows about 120,000 distinct CDR3 sequences, roughly 23% of them seen only once. The sample was PBMCs, mostly from graft donor cells, taken 180 days after TCRalphabeta/CD19-depleted stem cell transplant. The receptors derive from a male patient between 2 and 9 years old who had a stem cell transplant for chronic granulomatous disease, so the T cells may come from the graft donor.

Ten or more counts support this clonotype. This sequence joins TRBV20-1 and TRBJ2-1; D is unresolved. The CDR3 is 16 amino acids. Germline V gives CDR1 DFQATT, CDR2 SNEGSKA (reference sequence). V was cut by 1 base and J by 9 bases, with 22 bases left in between. In DNA form, the CDR3 reads TGCAGTGCTAGAGCTTTAGGCCCCCTTTTCGAATTTGAGCAGTTCTTC. It specifies CSARALGPLFEFEQFF.

This clonotype was observed a handful of times. The genes are TRBV12-3 or TRBV12-4 and TRBJ2-6; perhaps D is TRBD1 or TRBD2 (5 bases each). V lost 2 bases, J lost 2 bases, and 7 bases lay in between. This CDR3 region has 15 residues. The CDR3 protein is CASSLRGTGANVLTF. The CDR3 DNA sequence: TGTGCCAGCAGTTTACGGGGCACTGGGGCCAACGTCCTGACTTTC.

Details on this clonotype: This could be a read error, since a much larger clone is one nucleotide away. The V call is TRBV2, the J call TRBJ2-1; D perhaps matches TRBD1 (6 bases). The germline gives CDR1 SNHLY, CDR2 FYNNEI. The CDR3 has 19 residues. CDR3 protein: CTSSGPGTTLSNSYNEQFF. Here the CDR3 DNA reads TGTACCAGCTCTGGCCCGGGGACAACCTTAAGTAACTCCTACAATGAGCAGTTCTTC.

This clonotype has only a few counts. This sequence joins TRBV20-1 and TRBJ1-1; 8 bases fit TRBD1. This CDR3 has 12 residues. CDR1 and CDR2 from the germline V gene are DFQATT and SNEGSKA (reference sequence). Unmatched junction bases numbered 9, after V lost 6 bases and J lost 9 bases. CDR3 sequence: CSAGRTGLKAFF. The CDR3 DNA reads as TGCAGTGCCGGGAGGACAGGGCTTAAAGCTTTCTTT.

The CDR3 here is CASSQEGGDSYEQYF. The CDR3 DNA sequence: TGCGCCAGCAGCCAAGAGGGGGGAGACTCCTACGAGCAGTACTTC. The rearrangement links TRBV4-3 to TRBJ2-7, with D perhaps TRBD2 (6 bases). Germline assignment: CDR1 LGHNA and CDR2 YSLEER. Trimming left V 0 bases short and J 0 bases short, with 9 bases between. There are 15 residues in the CDR3.

The chain links TRBV6-4 to TRBJ2-6; 12 nucleotides agree with TRBD1. With 5 bases clipped from V and 0 bases from J, the junction kept 17 bases outside the gene matches. This CDR3 is built from 22 residues. Germline V gives CDR1 MRHNA, CDR2 SNTAGT. The CDR3 sequence is CASSHFRITGDRGPSGANVLTF. The CDR3 DNA reads TGTGCCAGCAGTCACTTCCGAATCACTGGGGACAGGGGGCCCTCTGGGGCCAACGTCCTGACTTTC.

The J gene is TRBJ2-1, the V gene TRBV7-8; 11 nucleotides align to TRBD1. Unmatched junction bases numbered 6, after V lost 2 bases and J lost 6 bases. Germline V gives CDR1 SGHVS, CDR2 FQNEAQ. CDR3 length: 16 amino acids. The CDR3 DNA is TGTGCCAGCAGCTTAAGGGACAGGGGGTGGGTCAATGAGCAGTTCTTC. The encoded protein is CASSLRDRGWVNEQFF.

This clonotype turned up a few times. The V call is TRBV25-1, the J call TRBJ2-2; 8 nucleotides align to TRBD1. With V trimmed by 6 bases and J by 6 bases, 3 bases remained unmatched. Germline CDR1 MGHDK, CDR2 SYGVNS. CDR3 length: 13 residues. CDR3: CASRTGVSGELFF. CDR3 sequence (DNA): TGTGCCAGCAGGACAGGGGTGTCCGGGGAGCTGTTTTTT.

The CDR3 sequence: CASSLERGQETQYF. CDR3 in DNA: TGTGCCAGCAGCTTAGAGCGGGGTCAAGAGACCCAGTACTTC. The gene calls are TRBV7-2 and TRBJ2-5; TRBD2 aligns across 7 bases. The CDR3 extends over 14 amino acids. J lost 2 bases, V lost 1 base, and 1 base had no gene match. Germline V gene data show CDR1 as SGHTA and CDR2 as FQGNSA.

This clonotype was counted ten times or more. The chain has TRBV20-1 and TRBJ2-1; D not resolved. The CDR3 is 12 amino acids. Germline V gives CDR1 DFQATT, CDR2 SNEGSKA (reference sequence). V was trimmed by 6 bases and J by 5 bases, leaving 11 bases between them. CDR3 coding DNA: TGCAGTGCAAAACGTCCGAACAATGAGCAGTTCTTC. Amino acid sequence: CSAKRPNNEQFF.

This clonotype has just one count. The chain has TRBV6-1 and TRBJ2-5; tentative D call: TRBD2 (6 bases). CDR3 length: 12 residues. Germline CDR1 MNHNS, CDR2 SASEGT. Trimming took 8 bases from V and 5 from J, leaving 12 bases between them. CDR3 sequence: CASRRVGETQYF. The CDR3 DNA follows: TGTGCCAGCCGGAGGGTTGGTGAGACCCAGTACTTC.

J is TRBJ2-1 and V is TRBV12-3 or TRBV12-4; 7 bases align to TRBD2. This CDR3 is 15 amino acids long. V dropped 10 bases and J dropped 7; count of bases not matched to a gene: 16. CDR3 coding DNA: TGTGCCACCAGACCAATAGCGGGCCTAGGAAATGAGCAGTTCTTC. It specifies CATRPIAGLGNEQFF.

This clonotype was detected a few times. The chain joins TRBV20-1 to TRBJ2-1, with D perhaps matching TRBD2 (6 bases). Germline-derived CDR1 and CDR2 are DFQATT and SNEGSKA (reference sequence). Deletions cut 5 bases from V and 8 bases from J, with 19 bases between. This CDR3 has 14 amino acids. In nucleotides, the CDR3 is TGCAGTGCTCTGCCGGGGACTCGGGGCGATGAGCAGTTCTTC. Translating it yields CSALPGTRGDEQFF.

This clonotype came up many times. CDR3 loop: CASSLYLAGVETQYF. In DNA, the CDR3 is TGTGCCAGCAGCTTATATCTAGCGGGGGTAGAGACCCAGTACTTC. V is TRBV11-2 and J is TRBJ2-5; 10 bases align to TRBD2. CDR3 length: 15 residues. Losses at the gene ends were 2 bases for V and 4 bases for J; bases not matched to a gene: 4. CDR1 and CDR2 from the germline V gene are SGHAT and FQNNGV. Drawing the rest from reference TRBV11-2 and TRBJ2-5, the complete variable domain is EAGVAQSPRYKIIEKRQSVAFWCNPISGHATLYWYQQILGQGPKLLIQFQNNGVVDDSQLPKDRFSAERLKGVDSTLKIQPAKLEDSAVYLCASSLYLAGVETQYFGPGTRLLVL.

This clonotype was seen more than once but under ten times. The gene calls are TRBV5-1 and TRBJ2-7; possible D gene TRBD1, 6 bases. Germline lookup yields CDR1 SGHRS and CDR2 YFSETQ. The V end was cut by 0 bases, the J end by 3 bases, with 16 bases between. CDR3 length: 16 amino acids. The CDR3 sequence: CASSLGHRDTIYEQYF. In DNA form, the CDR3 reads TGCGCCAGCAGCTTGGGCCACCGGGACACTATCTACGAGCAGTACTTC.

This clonotype was recorded a few times. This sequence joins TRBV29-1 and TRBJ2-3; 8 nucleotides agree with TRBD2. Germline V CDR1 and CDR2: SQVTM, ANQGSEA. The trim removed 4 bases at V and 4 bases at J, leaving 7 bases unmatched. CDR3 size: 14 residues. The CDR3, as DNA: TGCAGCGTTGGGGTATCCGGGAGGGCAGATACGCAGTATTTT. Encoded protein: CSVGVSGRADTQYF.

The chain couples TRBV15 to TRBJ2-7; 9 bases match TRBD1. CDR3 size: 16 residues. CDR1 and CDR2 (germline): LNHNV, YYDKDF (reference sequence). Germline trimming cut 0 bases from V and 2 bases from J; bases unmatched to any gene: 5. As DNA, the CDR3 is TGTGCCACCAGCAGAGATCGTGGACAGGGGACCTACGAGCAGTACTTC. The encoded protein is CATSRDRGQGTYEQYF.

V and J are TRBV5-6 and TRBJ1-6; D call uncertain. CDR1 is SGHDT and CDR2 is YYEEEE in the germline V gene. Trimming shortened V by 4 bases and J by 9 bases, and 14 bases separated the two germline ends. There are 14 residues in the CDR3. The CDR3 coding sequence is TGTGCCAGCAGCCCCTTTCTCATGGCTTCACCCCTCCACTTT. Translation gives CASSPFLMASPLHF.

The sample holds a few counts of this clonotype. The V gene is TRBV18, the J gene TRBJ2-1, with TRBD1 as a possible D gene (6 bases). The CDR3 totals 15 residues. Germline V gives CDR1 KGHSH, CDR2 LQKENI. Trimming stripped 3 bases from V and 4 bases from J, with 13 bases between. As DNA, the CDR3 is TGTGCCAGCTCACCCCCGTGGCAGGGGTACAATGAGCAGTTCTTC. Translated: CASSPPWQGYNEQFF.

This clonotype was detected a few times. CDR3 DNA sequence: TGCGCCAGCAGTGAAGGTGCGACTAGCGGGAGACACGAGCAGTACTTC. Protein: CASSEGATSGRHEQYF. V and J are TRBV10-2 and TRBJ2-7; 12 bases map to TRBD2. V lost 3 bases and J lost 5; bases outside the gene matches: 8. CDR1 and CDR2 from the germline V gene are WSHSY and SAAADI. The CDR3 is 16 residues long.

CDR3 DNA: TGTGCCAGCAGCGCGAGACCGGTCTCCCCCAGTGACCTCCACTTT. Translation: CASSARPVSPSDLHF. The genes are TRBV5-5 and TRBJ1-6; the D is unclear. CDR3 length: 15 residues. CDR1 is SGHKS, CDR2 YYEKEE, per germline (reference sequence). V shed 4 bases and J shed 15 bases, with 23 bases lying between them.

This clonotype was observed at least ten times. This rearrangement joins TRBV5-5 to TRBJ1-1; no definite D call. V lost 3 bases to trimming and J lost 4 bases, with 10 bases between them. This CDR3 has 13 amino acids. Germline V gives CDR1 SGHKS, CDR2 YYEKEE (reference sequence). The CDR3 DNA reads TGTGCCAGCAGCTGGAGCCCTCGCACTGAAGCTTTCTTT. Protein product: CASSWSPRTEAFF. Full variable domain (rest looked up from reference TRBV5-5 and TRBJ1-1): DAGVTQSPTHLIKTRGQQVTLRCSPISGHKSVSWYQQVLGQGPQFIFQYYEKEERGRGNFPDRFSARQFPNYSSELNVNALLLGDSALYLCASSWSPRTEAFFGQGTRLTVV.

The chain uses TRBV4-3 and TRBJ2-5, with 7 bases fitting TRBD2. V lost 4 bases to trimming and J lost 3 bases; unmatched junction nucleotides: 14. The CDR3 totals 17 residues. CDR1 LGHNA and CDR2 YSLEER come from the germline V gene. The CDR3 sequence: CASSLSPAGSGEETQYF. Here the CDR3 DNA reads TGCGCCAGCAGCCTCTCACCAGCGGGATCGGGGGAAGAGACCCAGTACTTC.